This entry lists 20 T cell receptor beta chains sequenced from one sample in a study of T cells in Graves' hyperthyroidism and ophthalmopathy. Amplification of TCR beta CDR3 regions used RNA as the template. First-round RT-PCR with HTBI primers amplified the TCR CDR3 region. Each CDR3 protein gets one entry after TCRdb re-called the multiplex PCR reads with MiXCR. Of approximately 400,000 distinct CDR3 sequences in the sample, about 15% were seen once. Sequencing was carried out using blood. The receptor source for this set is a woman aged 25 to 39 with Graves' ophthalmopathy.

As regards this clonotype: A junction boundary mismatches the germline segment, possibly from a read error. V gene TRBV10-3 combines with J gene TRBJ1-2; D gene ambiguous. Per the germline V gene, CDR1 is ENHRY and CDR2 is SYGVKD. The CDR3 loop spans 15 amino acids. CDR3 DNA: TGTGCCATCAGTGACCAGGACGGCCTTGGATATGGCTGCACCTTC. Translation: CAISDQDGLGYGCTF.

The chain recombines TRBV27 with TRBJ2-5; D might be TRBD1 (5 bases). Germline V gene sequence: CDR1 MNHEY, CDR2 SMNVEV (reference sequence). This CDR3 comprises 15 residues. V dropped 4 bases and J dropped 2 bases, with 14 bases sitting between them. The CDR3, as DNA: TGTGCCAGCAGTTCAGGTACGACAGAGCAAGAGACCCAGTACTTC. Protein sequence: CASSSGTTEQETQYF.

This clonotype was recorded at least ten times. The CDR3 sequence is CSANSIVGAYNEQFF. CDR3 nucleotide sequence: TGCAGTGCTAACTCAATTGTGGGGGCCTACAATGAGCAGTTCTTC. This sequence joins TRBV20-1 and TRBJ2-1; D is perhaps TRBD1 or TRBD2 (5 bases each). CDR3 length: 15 amino acids. Germline CDR1 is DFQATT and CDR2 is SNEGSKA (reference sequence). V was clipped by 4 bases and J by 2 bases, with 15 bases between them.

This clonotype came up many times. V usage is TRBV18 and J usage is TRBJ2-3, with D perhaps given as TRBD1 or TRBD2 (5 bases each). The V end was cut by 1 base, the J end by 4 bases, with 9 bases between. Germline CDR1 KGHSH, CDR2 LQKENI. The CDR3 sequence is 14 residues long. The CDR3 sequence is CASSPQGTADTQYF. DNA of the CDR3: TGTGCCAGCTCACCACAGGGGACGGCAGATACGCAGTATTTT.

This clonotype appeared many times. The CDR3 DNA reads as TGCGCCAGCAGCTTGAGAAAACGCGGGGGGGAAGAGCAGTTCTTC. Translation gives CASSLRKRGGEEQFF. The chain links TRBV5-1 to TRBJ2-1; 9 nucleotides agree with TRBD2. V shed 1 base and J 10 bases; nucleotides not matched to a gene: 9. The germline V gene has CDR1 SGHRS and CDR2 YFSETQ. This CDR3 comprises 15 residues. The variable domain in full, completed from reference TRBV5-1 and TRBJ2-1, reads KAGVTQTPRYLIKTRGQQVTLSCSPISGHRSVSWYQQTPGQGLQFLFEYFSETQRNKGNFPGRFSGRQFSNSRSEMNVSTLELGDSALYLCASSLRKRGGEEQFFGPGTRLTVL.

This clonotype was recorded many times. This sequence joins TRBV5-1 and TRBJ2-3, with D tentatively TRBD1 (6 bases). The CDR3 contains 15 residues. Germline-derived CDR1 and CDR2 are SGHRS and YFSETQ. Trimming took 7 bases from V and 8 from J, leaving 23 bases between them. For the CDR3, the DNA is TGCGCCAGCCGTTTGGTACAGGGTGGTGTTGGTACGCAGTATTTT. Residues: CASRLVQGGVGTQYF.

Worth noting for this clonotype: This may stem from a read error, because a much larger clone lies one nucleotide away. The V call is TRBV9, the J call TRBJ2-3, with 10 nucleotides matching TRBD2. The length of the CDR3 is 17 residues. V lost 4 bases to trimming and J lost 0 bases; unmatched junction nucleotides: 8. The germline V gene has CDR1 SGDLS and CDR2 YYNGEE. The CDR3 bases are TGTGCCAGCAGCACCGGGACTAGCGTGAAAAGCACAGATACGCAGTATTTT. This translates into CASSTGTSVKSTDTQYF.

This clonotype was observed at least ten times. CDR3 in DNA: TGTGCCAGCAGCTTGCGTACAGGGGGCCAACCCCAGCATTTT. Residues: CASSLRTGGQPQHF. The chain recombines TRBV5-6 with TRBJ1-5; 9 positions match TRBD1. Germline V lookup: CDR1 SGHDT, CDR2 YYEEEE. The CDR3 has 14 residues. J was trimmed by 10 bases and V by 1 base; bases with no gene match: 6.

This clonotype came up many times. The chain is built from TRBV5-6 and TRBJ1-2; D may be TRBD1 (5 bases). The germline CDR1 and CDR2 sequences are SGHDT and YYEEEE. Trimming cost V 4 bases and J 3 bases, with 13 bases left between them. The CDR3 extends over 14 amino acids. CDR3 DNA sequence: TGTGCCAGCAGCAAGGGACGCATGGACTATGGCTACACCTTC. Protein sequence: CASSKGRMDYGYTF.

In its sample, this clonotype was seen many times. The CDR3 reads CASSFGWGTNTEAFF. The CDR3 DNA reads TGTGCCAGCAGCTTCGGGTGGGGCACCAACACTGAAGCTTTCTTT. This chain joins TRBV5-8 and TRBJ1-1, with D maybe TRBD1 (5 bases). Germline V gives CDR1 SGHTS, CDR2 YDEGEE. Trimming removed 2 bases at V and 2 bases at J, with 13 bases between. The CDR3 runs 15 residues.

This clonotype was recorded many times. This chain connects TRBV6-1 to TRBJ2-2; D is perhaps TRBD1 (5 bases). CDR3 length: 14 amino acids. Germline values: CDR1 MNHNS, CDR2 SASEGT. V lost 6 bases and J 6 bases, leaving 14 bases between the germline ends. DNA for the CDR3: TGTGCCAGCAGACTGACCCAAGGGGCCGGGGAGCTGTTTTTT. Its protein product is CASRLTQGAGELFF.

This clonotype has a count of ten or more. The genes are TRBV11-3 and TRBJ2-5; D tentatively fits TRBD1 or TRBD2 (5 bases each). In germline, CDR1 is SGHNT, CDR2 YENEEA. CDR3 length: 14 residues. V lost 2 bases to trimming and J lost 5 bases, with 12 bases between them. The CDR3 DNA sequence: TGTGCCAGCAGCTTATGGGAGTCAGGGGAGACCCAGTACTTC. Its translation is CASSLWESGETQYF.

This clonotype was found many times. The chain combines TRBV6-2 or TRBV6-3 with TRBJ2-7; D is perhaps TRBD2 (6 bases). Germline-derived CDR1 and CDR2 are MNHEY and SVGEGT. V was shortened by 8 bases and J by 3 bases, with 14 bases between the two germline ends. The CDR3 runs to 13 residues. The CDR3 here is CASQPGLHYEQYF. CDR3 bases: TGTGCCAGCCAGCCGGGACTGCACTACGAGCAGTACTTC.

Many counts were recorded for this clonotype. This chain uses TRBV2 with TRBJ2-1, with a weak D call TRBD2 (6 bases). V lost 10 bases and J 7 bases, leaving 14 bases between the germline ends. CDR1 is SNHLY, CDR2 FYNNEI, per germline. CDR3 size: 12 residues. Written as DNA, the CDR3 is TGTGCCACCTTCGCGGGGAGAAATGAGCAGTTCTTC. This translates into CATFAGRNEQFF.

About this clonotype: A much larger clone differs by one base, so this may be a read error. The rearrangement links TRBV28 to TRBJ1-3, with D maybe TRBD1 (6 bases). CDR1 and CDR2 (germline): MDHEN, SYDVKM. The CDR3 spans 22 residues. CDR3 amino acids: CASGLLVASDRSEGVSGNTIYF. The CDR3 region has the DNA TGTGCCAGCGGTTTATTGGTGGCGTCTGACAGATCCGAGGGGGTCTCTGGAAACACCATATATTTT.

This clonotype was found many times. This sequence joins TRBV6-2 or TRBV6-3 and TRBJ2-3; weak D call: TRBD1 (6 bases). Looked up from germline, CDR1 is MNHEY and CDR2 is SVGEGT. V dropped 8 bases and J dropped 4 bases, with 10 bases sitting between them. The CDR3 length is 12 residues. CDR3 residues: CASREGADTQYF. The CDR3, as DNA: TGTGCCAGCCGAGAGGGGGCAGATACGCAGTATTTT.

In its sample, this clonotype was seen many times. The CDR3 sequence: CASNGRGREDTQYF. The CDR3 DNA reads as TGTGCCAGCAACGGGAGGGGGCGAGAAGATACGCAGTATTTT. This chain joins TRBV3-1 and TRBJ2-3; D perhaps matches TRBD2 (8 bases). Trimming took off 7 bases at V and 5 bases at J, with 16 bases between the two ends. The CDR3 length is 14 residues. CDR1 is LGHDT and CDR2 is YNNKEL in the germline V gene (reference sequence).

In its sample, this clonotype was seen many times. This chain joins TRBV5-1 and TRBJ2-2; unclear D gene. The CDR3 length is 15 residues. V lost 0 bases and J 5 bases, leaving 11 bases between the germline ends. Germline CDR1 and CDR2: SGHRS and YFSETQ. The CDR3 spells CASSLARKGTGELFF. DNA for the CDR3: TGCGCCAGCAGCTTGGCACGGAAGGGAACCGGGGAGCTGTTTTTT.

Details on this clonotype: A much larger clone sits a single nucleotide away, making a read error possible. The chain has TRBV7-2 and TRBJ2-4; D is undetermined. This CDR3 spans 13 amino acids. Germline values: CDR1 SGHTA, CDR2 FQGNSA. DNA for the CDR3: TGTGCCAGCATCTTAGAAGCCAAAAACATTCAGTACTTC. It is translated as CASILEAKNIQYF.

The chain combines TRBV11-2 with TRBJ1-3; 7 bases map to TRBD1. The germline CDR1 and CDR2 sequences are SGHAT and FQNNGV. The CDR3 covers 18 residues. Losses at the gene ends were 6 bases for V and 0 bases for J; bases not matched to a gene: 14. As DNA, the CDR3 is TGTGCCAGCAGAGAAAGGGGTAGGGGGCCCTTCTCTGGAAACACCATATATTTT. Residues: CASRERGRGPFSGNTIYF.